This T cell receptor (beta chain) stems from a study of blood T cells in healthy people across ages. Study results and limitations: Conclusively comparing naive with antigen-experienced cells was impossible with unsorted PBMCs.

Extraction of total RNA produced a minimum of 5 micrograms from each sample. Combining a sample-barcoded 5' primer with a J-beta primer mix, a second PCR ran for roughly 7 to 11 cycles. MiXCR was run by TCRdb on the 5' RACE reads, yielding one entry per CDR3 protein. The table includes around 1,800,000 distinct CDR3 sequences, around 42% detected once. This clonotype came up many times. Its antigen is undetermined. Trimming took 2 bases from V and 4 from J, leaving 10 bases between them. The CDR3 length is 15 residues. Germline V lookup: CDR1 SGHRS, CDR2 YFSETQ. The V and J genes are TRBV5-1 and TRBJ2-6, with D maybe TRBD1 (5 bases). The TCR sequence derives from a human donor in good health. The sequencing input was blood. In DNA form, the CDR3 reads TGCGCCAGCAGCTTACAGGTCTCCGGGGCCAACGTCCTGACTTTC. Amino acid sequence: CASSLQVSGANVLTF.